This T cell receptor (beta chain) was found in a study of OX40 agonist ivuxolimab in advanced cancers. General notes on the study: Ivuxolimab, which targeted the costimulatory receptor OX40 (CD134), was an agonistic, fully human IgG2 monoclonal antibody. Intravenous ivuxolimab was administered to patients every 2 weeks at six dose levels: 0.01, 0.1, 0.3, 1.5, 3 and 10 mg/kg. The paper describes the monotherapy dose-escalation part (N of about 52 patients) of the phase I trial of ivuxolimab. Three dose-escalation patients achieved partial responses, one with hepatocellular carcinoma and two with cutaneous melanoma. The purpose of peripheral TCRbeta sequencing was to test whether ivuxolimab changed TCR sequence diversity and led to clonal T-cell expansion. A male proportion of nearly 85% and a mean age of 60 years, ranging from about 23 to 90, were recorded for the dose-escalation cohort. Of the approximately 54 patients in dose escalation, 19 had hepatocellular carcinoma, about 15 had melanoma, 9 had renal cell carcinoma and 9 had head and neck cancer. Patients were allowed to have had prior anti-PD-1, anti-PD-L1 or anti-CTLA-4 therapy, and approximately 40% of the dose-escalation patients had been treated with checkpoint inhibitors. Study-wide conclusions, independent of this receptor: Partial responders in the 0.1-3.0 mg/kg groups had among the lowest normalized peripheral clonal expansion, especially among CD8+ T cells. At doses from 0.1 to 3.0 mg/kg, clonal expansion was seen in both CD4+ and CD8+ blood T cells between baseline and week 6. On average, CD8+ T cells showed more expanded clones than CD4+ T cells after ivuxolimab. Low levels of normalized T-cell clonal expansion were also shown by some nonresponding patients. The antigen specificity of the clonally expanded peripheral T cells was not determined.

From a lookup of the germline V gene (reference sequence), CDR1 and CDR2 are LNHDA and SQIVND. V drops 6 bases and J drops 1 base, leaving 19 bases in between. The CDR3 has 17 amino acids, counting the end cysteine and phenylalanine. Just CDR3 DNA is preserved here, 51 bases in frame from base 1. Patients with autoimmune disease history or receiving systemic immunosuppression were excluded from the trial. In every dose cohort, peripheral blood was drawn for TCR sequencing at baseline, cycle 4 day 1, and cycle 7 day 1. The samples were drawn from a first-in-human, open-label, multicenter phase I dose-escalation trial of ivuxolimab. The trial enrolled adults with locally advanced or metastatic head and neck squamous cell, hepatocellular, melanoma or renal cell carcinoma. Before TCR sequencing, CD4+ T cells and CD8+ T cells from peripheral blood were sorted into separate populations. This clone was picked up a small number of times. No cognate antigen has been identified for it. No much larger clonotype is one base removed from it; base qualities were not supplied.

For sequencing of the TCRbeta CDR3 region, genomic DNA was extracted from the sorted cells. TCRbeta CDR3 regions were sequenced using the immunoSEQ Assay. TCRdb holds this immuneACCESS table with in-frame rearrangements only. Some clones are missing; in checked studies, unresolved V genes explain under half, and the rest has no known cause. This sample gives 45,000 to 60,000 clones in total; 79% of them show up just once. Approximately 2% of the sample goes to the ten largest clones. The sequences come from CD4+ or CD8+ T cells sorted from blood, collected in a trial of the OX40 agonist ivuxolimab. Recombination connected TRBV19 to TRBJ2-4; the D gene is possibly TRBD1 or TRBD2, each agreeing over 5 bases. The clonotype was recovered from an adult with an advanced solid tumor such as melanoma, head and neck, liver or kidney cancer. The CDR3 protein: CASSSQRYEGAKNIQYF. The sequenced DNA: TGTGCCAGTAGCAGCCAGCGATACGAGGGGGCCAAAAACATTCAGTACTTC.